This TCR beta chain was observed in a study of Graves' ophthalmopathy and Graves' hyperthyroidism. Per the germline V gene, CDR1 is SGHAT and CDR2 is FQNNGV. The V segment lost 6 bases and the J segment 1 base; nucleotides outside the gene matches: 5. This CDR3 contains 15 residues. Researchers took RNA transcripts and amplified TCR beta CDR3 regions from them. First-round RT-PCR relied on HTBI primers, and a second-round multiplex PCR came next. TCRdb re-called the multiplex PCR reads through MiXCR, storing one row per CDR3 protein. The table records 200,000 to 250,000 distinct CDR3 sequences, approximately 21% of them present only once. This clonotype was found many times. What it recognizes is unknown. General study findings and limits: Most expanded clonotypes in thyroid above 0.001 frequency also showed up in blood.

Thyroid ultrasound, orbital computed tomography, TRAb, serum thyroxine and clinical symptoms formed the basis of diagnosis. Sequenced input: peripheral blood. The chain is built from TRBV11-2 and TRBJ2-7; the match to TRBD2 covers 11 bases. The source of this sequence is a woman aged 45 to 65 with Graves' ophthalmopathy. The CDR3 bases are TGTGCCAGCAGTATAGGACTAGCGGGTTCCTACGAGCAGTACTTC. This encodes CASSIGLAGSYEQYF. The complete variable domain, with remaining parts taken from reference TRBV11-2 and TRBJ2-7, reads EAGVAQSPRYKIIEKRQSVAFWCNPISGHATLYWYQQILGQGPKLLIQFQNNGVVDDSQLPKDRFSAERLKGVDSTLKIQPAKLEDSAVYLCASSIGLAGSYEQYFGPGTRLTVT.